The 2 T cell receptor beta chains below all came from one sample that was sequenced in a study of cytomegalovirus exposure and HLA in healthy donors. PCR employed 60 Vbeta and 13 Jbeta primers. Assay: immunoSEQ multiplex PCR; the TCRdb copy retains only in-frame clones and omits some. The table lists roughly 120,000 clones, more than 65% of them singletons. Sequenced material: PBMCs. The receptors come from a woman between 40 and 55 years old in good health and CMV-seropositive.

This chain links TRBV15 with TRBJ2-5; unclear D gene. V was clipped by 1 base and J by 9 bases, with 9 bases between them. From germline, CDR1 is LNHNV and CDR2 YYDKDF (reference sequence). There are 12 residues in the CDR3. The CDR3 DNA reads TGTGCCACCAGCAGAGCTAACAGTCCCCAGTACTTC. Its translation: CATSRANSPQYF.

The J gene is TRBJ2-1, the V gene TRBV29-1, with 9 positions matching TRBD2. Germline lookup yields CDR1 SQVTM and CDR2 ANQGSEA. V gave up 6 bases and J gave up 7 bases; unmatched junction bases: 4. CDR3 length equals 12 residues. The CDR3 region has the DNA TGCAGCGTAGTAGCGGGAGTGAATGAGCAGTTCTTC. Residues: CSVVAGVNEQFF.